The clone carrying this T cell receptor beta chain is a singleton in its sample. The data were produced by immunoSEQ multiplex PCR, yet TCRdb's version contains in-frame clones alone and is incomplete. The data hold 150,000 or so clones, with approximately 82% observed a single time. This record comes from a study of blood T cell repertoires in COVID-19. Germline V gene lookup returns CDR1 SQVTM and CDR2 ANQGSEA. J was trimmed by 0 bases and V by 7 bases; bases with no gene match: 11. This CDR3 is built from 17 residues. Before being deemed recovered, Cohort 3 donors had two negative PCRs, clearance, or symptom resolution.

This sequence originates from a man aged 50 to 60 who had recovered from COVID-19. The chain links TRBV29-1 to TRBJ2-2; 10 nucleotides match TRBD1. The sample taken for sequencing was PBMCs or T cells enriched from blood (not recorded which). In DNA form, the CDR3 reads TGCAGCGCCCTCCCCGGGACAGGGGCGTCGAACACCGGGGAGCTGTTTTTT. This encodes CSALPGTGASNTGELFF.